A selection of T cell receptor beta chains follows, all from one sample in a study of long-term antiretroviral therapy in people with HIV. Assay: immunoSEQ multiplex PCR; the TCRdb copy retains only in-frame clones and omits some. Among fewer than 15,000 clones listed, around 77% were seen once. The input for sequencing was unsorted PBMCs, taken 1.3 years after starting antiretroviral therapy. The receptors shown here come from a woman younger than 35 with HIV. The CDR3 runs from the conserved cysteine through the conserved F or W. Fields, in order: J gene, V gene, CDR3 protein.

j_call: TRBJ2-2; v_call: TRBV11-3; cdr3_aa: CASSPRGGLGDPGELFF
j_call: TRBJ2-1; v_call: TRBV18; cdr3_aa: CASSQKNPAGYNEQFF
j_call: TRBJ2-2; v_call: TRBV28; cdr3_aa: CASRDSNTGELFF
j_call: TRBJ1-2; v_call: TRBV5-6; cdr3_aa: CASSLGSGYGGYTF
j_call: TRBJ2-3; v_call: TRBV6-1; cdr3_aa: CASTGNTYTQYF
j_call: TRBJ1-3; v_call: TRBV7-9; cdr3_aa: CASSPPGPRHTIYF
j_call: TRBJ1-2; v_call: TRBV19; cdr3_aa: CASSIMGIWTDGYTF
j_call: TRBJ2-7; v_call: TRBV9; cdr3_aa: CASSVSTLSYEQYF
j_call: TRBJ2-7; v_call: TRBV28; cdr3_aa: CASSFVLEREHEQYF
j_call: TRBJ1-1; v_call: TRBV7-9; cdr3_aa: CASRPRQGAEAFF
j_call: TRBJ2-3; v_call: TRBV5-1; cdr3_aa: CASSLTGDLTDTQYF
j_call: TRBJ1-2; v_call: TRBV9; cdr3_aa: CASSVGGDLYGYTF
j_call: TRBJ2-2; v_call: TRBV15; cdr3_aa: CATSWGQEGTGELFF
j_call: TRBJ2-2; v_call: TRBV7-3; cdr3_aa: CASSDQPTSNPGELFF
j_call: TRBJ2-2; v_call: TRBV2; cdr3_aa: CATEGQANTGELFF
j_call: TRBJ2-7; v_call: TRBV5-1; cdr3_aa: CASHYGGASSYEQYF
j_call: TRBJ2-7; v_call: TRBV4-2; cdr3_aa: CASSHPGQGTSEQYF
j_call: TRBJ1-1; v_call: TRBV6-5; cdr3_aa: CASSYSSPGYEAFF
j_call: TRBJ2-7; v_call: TRBV15; cdr3_aa: CATSRELTSYEQYF
j_call: TRBJ1-4; v_call: TRBV7-9; cdr3_aa: CASSLGMADENEKLFF
j_call: TRBJ2-2; v_call: TRBV10-3; cdr3_aa: CAISDLLTGAAGELFF
j_call: TRBJ1-1; v_call: TRBV28; cdr3_aa: CASSLARVNTEAFF